A selection of T cell receptor beta chains follows, all from one sample in a study of OX40 agonist ivuxolimab in advanced cancers. Only in-frame clones appear in the TCRdb table, and some are missing; sequencing was by immunoSEQ multiplex PCR. The repertoire consists of under 95,000 clones, with around 90% occurring once and the leading ten covering approximately 1.4%. The sequencing here drew on CD4+ or CD8+ T cells sorted from blood, taken in a trial of the OX40 agonist ivuxolimab. The origin of the receptors is an adult with an advanced solid tumor such as melanoma, head and neck, liver or kidney cancer. Each CDR3 is given with its conserved first and last residue. The D gene is left open where the match is weak.

J gene,V gene,D gene,CDR3 protein
TRBJ2-5,TRBV7-2,TRBD2,CASSTRLAGGETQYF
TRBJ2-2,TRBV7-9,TRBD1,CASSGLQGAPNTGELFF
TRBJ1-4,TRBV19,.,CASTQSGLLGTNEKLFF
TRBJ2-7,TRBV10-3,TRBD2,CAISDLTSSKPVEQYF
TRBJ1-3,TRBV7-9,.,CASSLSSGNTIYF
TRBJ1-2,TRBV28,.,CASSLQTRGNGYTF
TRBJ2-7,TRBV5-4,TRBD2,CASSPGGTSGNDEQYF
TRBJ2-1,TRBV29-1,.,CSVEGETNEQFF
TRBJ1-5,TRBV7-8,.,CASSLERNNQPQHF
TRBJ2-5,TRBV19,.,CASSPRGRGQETQYF
TRBJ1-2,TRBV19,.,CASSMGTGKGGYTF
TRBJ2-2,TRBV2,.,CASKETVNTGELFF
TRBJ2-3,TRBV30,.,CAWSRGSTDTQYF
TRBJ1-2,TRBV29-1,.,CSVVGAGDNYTF
TRBJ2-7,TRBV2,.,CASSLGDSYEQYF
TRBJ1-3,TRBV6-5,.,CASRRDGYSGNTIYF
TRBJ2-1,TRBV9,.,CASSAQIGDYNEQFF
TRBJ2-2,TRBV7-9,TRBD1,CASSTGDRGTGELFF
TRBJ1-3,TRBV2,.,CASSFGISGNTIYF
TRBJ1-1,TRBV7-9,.,CASSSSGSTEAFF
TRBJ1-1,TRBV19,.,CASSIAPGWGRMNTEAFF
TRBJ2-7,TRBV2,TRBD1,CASRGQGLLGEQYF
TRBJ1-4,TRBV30,.,CAWSIHGETNEKLFF
TRBJ2-2,TRBV28,.,CASSYEDARTGELFF
TRBJ1-6,TRBV2,.,CASSEARSYNSPLHF
TRBJ1-6,TRBV7-8,.,CASSYPGPLHF
TRBJ1-2,TRBV28,.,CASRAPRGDGYTF
TRBJ2-7,TRBV7-9,.,CALGTEYEQYF
TRBJ2-3,TRBV11-3,TRBD2,CASSLDLLTSGRRADTQYF
TRBJ2-5,TRBV28,.,CASSLGGKETQYF
TRBJ2-3,TRBV7-3,TRBD2,CASSLTGLGADTQYF
TRBJ2-1,TRBV7-6,.,CASSLMAVSYNEQFF
TRBJ2-7,TRBV4-1,TRBD1,CASSPRLGQDEQYF
TRBJ2-5,TRBV4-1,.,CASSLTGSEETQYF
TRBJ2-4,TRBV30,.,CAWSGKNIQYF
TRBJ2-3,TRBV29-1,TRBD2,CSLIAGGTDTQYF
TRBJ2-7,TRBV21-1,.,CASSKGASYEQYF
TRBJ1-5,TRBV11-2,.,CASSLSRANQPQHF
TRBJ2-3,TRBV6-5,TRBD1,CASSSSGGLWDTQYF
TRBJ1-1,TRBV9,.,CASSPHAGLNTEAFF
TRBJ2-2,TRBV5-4,.,CASSLDYNSGELFF
TRBJ2-7,TRBV27,.,CASSFRAQGGYEQYF
TRBJ1-4,TRBV6-5,.,CASSTAEMLFF
TRBJ1-2,TRBV28,.,CASSLQDGYTF
TRBJ1-5,TRBV19,TRBD1,CASIRTGGPNQPQHF
TRBJ1-2,TRBV19,.,CASSKGPSELYGYTF
TRBJ1-1,TRBV19,.,CASSSGRGYGNEAFF
TRBJ2-1,TRBV6-1,TRBD1,CASSGGQGFSYNEQFF
TRBJ1-2,TRBV18,.,CASSSSLDTPHGYTF
TRBJ2-3,TRBV5-1,.,CASSLASDTQYF
TRBJ2-5,TRBV11-2,.,CASSSVGGETQYF
TRBJ2-3,TRBV4-1,TRBD1,CASSQGQGGATDTQYF
TRBJ2-3,TRBV7-3,TRBD1,CASSSGQGRDTQYF
TRBJ2-3,TRBV5-1,.,CASSLGTPQDTQYF
TRBJ2-3,TRBV7-9,TRBD1,CASSLRGQGPTDTQYF